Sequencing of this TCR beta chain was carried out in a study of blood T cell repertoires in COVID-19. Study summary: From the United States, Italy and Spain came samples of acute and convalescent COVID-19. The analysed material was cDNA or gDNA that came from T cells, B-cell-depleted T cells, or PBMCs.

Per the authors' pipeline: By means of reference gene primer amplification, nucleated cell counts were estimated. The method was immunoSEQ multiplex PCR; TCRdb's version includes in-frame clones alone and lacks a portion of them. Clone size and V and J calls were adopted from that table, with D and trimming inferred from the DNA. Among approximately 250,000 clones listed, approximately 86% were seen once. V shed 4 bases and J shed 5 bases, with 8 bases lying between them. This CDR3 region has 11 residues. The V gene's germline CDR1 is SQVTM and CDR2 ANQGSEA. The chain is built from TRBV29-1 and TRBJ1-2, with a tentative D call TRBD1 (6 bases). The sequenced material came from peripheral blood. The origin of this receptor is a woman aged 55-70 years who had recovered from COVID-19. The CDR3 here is CSVGQDYGYTF. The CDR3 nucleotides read TGCAGCGTTGGACAGGATTATGGCTACACCTTC. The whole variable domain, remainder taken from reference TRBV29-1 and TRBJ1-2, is SAVISQKPSRDICQRGTSLTIQCQVDSQVTMMFWYRQQPGQSLTLIATANQGSEATYESGFVIDKFPISRPNLTFSTLTVSNMSPEDSSIYLCSVGQDYGYTFGSGTRLTVV.